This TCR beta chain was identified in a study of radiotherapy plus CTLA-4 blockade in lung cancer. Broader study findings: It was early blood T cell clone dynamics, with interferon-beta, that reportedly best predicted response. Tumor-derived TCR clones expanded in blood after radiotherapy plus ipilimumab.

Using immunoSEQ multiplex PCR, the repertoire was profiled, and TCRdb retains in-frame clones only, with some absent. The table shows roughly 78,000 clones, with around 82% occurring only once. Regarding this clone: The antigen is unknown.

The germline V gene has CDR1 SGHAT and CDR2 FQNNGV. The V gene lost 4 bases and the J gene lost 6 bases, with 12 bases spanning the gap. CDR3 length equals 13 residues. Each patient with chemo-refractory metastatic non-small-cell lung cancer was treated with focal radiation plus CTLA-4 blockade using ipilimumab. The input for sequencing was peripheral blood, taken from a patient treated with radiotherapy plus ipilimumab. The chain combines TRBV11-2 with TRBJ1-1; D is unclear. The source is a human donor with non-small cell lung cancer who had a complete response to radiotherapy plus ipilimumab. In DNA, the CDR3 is TGTGCCAGCAGCTCGGCCCGGCGGGCTGAAGCTTTCTTT. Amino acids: CASSSARRAEAFF.